What follows are 2 T cell receptor beta chains derived from one specimen sequenced in a study of CD8 T cell repertoires and HIV-1 epitope variants. These receptors' targets are unknown. TCRdb's table, derived via immunoSEQ multiplex PCR, lists solely in-frame clones and lacks some. The table shows thousands of clones, with 66% occurring only once. The source material was cultured CD8+ T cells derived from PBMCs. The receptors derive from a male donor with HIV.

This chain links TRBV6-6 with TRBJ2-7, with D maybe TRBD2 (5 bases). In germline, CDR1 is MNHNY, CDR2 SVGAGI (reference sequence). The CDR3 consists of 13 residues. The V and J ends lost 1 base and 2 bases respectively, with 6 bases between them. Here the CDR3 DNA reads TGTGCCAGCAGTTACTTCGGGGCCTACGAGCAGTACTTC. This encodes CASSYFGAYEQYF.

This chain links TRBV28 with TRBJ1-4; D not resolved. The CDR3 loop spans 16 amino acids. Trimming shortened V by 3 bases and J by 1 base, and 12 bases separated the two germline ends. CDR1 and CDR2 from the germline V gene are MDHEN and SYDVKM. DNA for the CDR3: TGTGCCAGCAGTTTTTCTGGAGGAGGAACTAATGAAAAACTGTTTTTT. The encoded protein is CASSFSGGGTNEKLFF.